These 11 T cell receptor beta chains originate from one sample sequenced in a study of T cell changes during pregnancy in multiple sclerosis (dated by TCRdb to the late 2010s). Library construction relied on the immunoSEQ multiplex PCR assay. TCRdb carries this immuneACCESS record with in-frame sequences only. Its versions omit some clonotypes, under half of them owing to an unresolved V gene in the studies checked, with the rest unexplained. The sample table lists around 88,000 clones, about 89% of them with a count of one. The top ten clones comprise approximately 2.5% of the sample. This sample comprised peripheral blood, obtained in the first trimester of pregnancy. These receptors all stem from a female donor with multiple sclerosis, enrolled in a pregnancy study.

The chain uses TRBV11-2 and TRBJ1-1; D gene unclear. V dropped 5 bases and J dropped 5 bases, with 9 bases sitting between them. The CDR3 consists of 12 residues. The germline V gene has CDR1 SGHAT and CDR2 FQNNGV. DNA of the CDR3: TGTGCCAGCAGCAACGGGATGACTGAAGCTTTCTTT. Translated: CASSNGMTEAFF.

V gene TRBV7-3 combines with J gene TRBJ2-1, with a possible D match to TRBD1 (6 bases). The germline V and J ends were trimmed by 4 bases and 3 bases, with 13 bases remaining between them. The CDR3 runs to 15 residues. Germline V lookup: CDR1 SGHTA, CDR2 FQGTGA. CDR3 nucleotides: TGTGCCAGCAGCTCACCCCGAGGGGGCTACAATGAGCAGTTCTTC. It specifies CASSSPRGGYNEQFF.

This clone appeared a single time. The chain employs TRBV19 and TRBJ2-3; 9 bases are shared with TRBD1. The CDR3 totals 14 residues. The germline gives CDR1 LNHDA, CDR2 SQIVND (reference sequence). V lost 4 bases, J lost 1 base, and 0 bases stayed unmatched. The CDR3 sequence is CASSRDRGTDTQYF. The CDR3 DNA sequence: TGTGCCAGTAGTAGGGACAGGGGCACAGATACGCAGTATTTT.

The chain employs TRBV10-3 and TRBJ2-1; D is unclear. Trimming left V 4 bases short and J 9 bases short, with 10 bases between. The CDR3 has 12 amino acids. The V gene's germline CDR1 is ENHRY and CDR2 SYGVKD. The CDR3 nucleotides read TGTGCCATCAGTGTCGGGTTAGGTGAGCAGTTCTTC. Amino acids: CAISVGLGEQFF.

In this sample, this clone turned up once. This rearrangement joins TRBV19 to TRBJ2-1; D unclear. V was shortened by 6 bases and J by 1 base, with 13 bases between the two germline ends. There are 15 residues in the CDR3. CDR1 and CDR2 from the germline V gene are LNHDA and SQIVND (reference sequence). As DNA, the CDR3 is TGTGCCAGTAGAACTCTCGGTGGTTCCTACAATGAGCAGTTCTTC. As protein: CASRTLGGSYNEQFF.

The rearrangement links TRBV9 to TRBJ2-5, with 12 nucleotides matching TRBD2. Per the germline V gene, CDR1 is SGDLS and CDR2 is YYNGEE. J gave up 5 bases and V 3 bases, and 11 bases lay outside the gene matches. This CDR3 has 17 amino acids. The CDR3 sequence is CASSADLAGGLLETQYF. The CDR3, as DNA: TGTGCCAGCAGCGCCGACCTAGCGGGAGGGCTTCTTGAGACCCAGTACTTC.

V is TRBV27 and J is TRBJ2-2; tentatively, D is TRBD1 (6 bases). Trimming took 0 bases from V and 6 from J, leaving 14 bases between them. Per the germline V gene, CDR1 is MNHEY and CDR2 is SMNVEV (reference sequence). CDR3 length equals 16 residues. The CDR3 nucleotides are TGTGCCAGCAGTTTATCTCGGACAGTCTCGGCCGGGGAGCTGTTTTTT. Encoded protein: CASSLSRTVSAGELFF.

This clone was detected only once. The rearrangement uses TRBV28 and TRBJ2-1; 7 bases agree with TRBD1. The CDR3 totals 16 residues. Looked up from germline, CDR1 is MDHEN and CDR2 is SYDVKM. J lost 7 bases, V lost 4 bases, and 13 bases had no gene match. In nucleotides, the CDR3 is TGTGCCAGCAGTTCGGGACAGCCATTTCTGCGGAATGAGCAGTTCTTC. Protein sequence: CASSSGQPFLRNEQFF.

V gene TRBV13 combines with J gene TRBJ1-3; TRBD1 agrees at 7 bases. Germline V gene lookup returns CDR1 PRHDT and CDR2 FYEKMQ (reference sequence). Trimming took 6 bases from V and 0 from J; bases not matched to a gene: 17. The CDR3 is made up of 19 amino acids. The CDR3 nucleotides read TGTGCCAGCAGTTCGACCGGGACAGCCTTCGACCCCTCTGGAAACACCATATATTTT. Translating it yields CASSSTGTAFDPSGNTIYF.

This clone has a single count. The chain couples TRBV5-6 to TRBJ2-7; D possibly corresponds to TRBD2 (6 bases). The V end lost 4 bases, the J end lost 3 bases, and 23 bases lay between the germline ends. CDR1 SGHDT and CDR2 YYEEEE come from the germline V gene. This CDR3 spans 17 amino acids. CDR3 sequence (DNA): TGTGCCAGCAGCCTTACTCTCGTCACTAGCAATTTCTACGAGCAGTACTTC. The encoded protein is CASSLTLVTSNFYEQYF.

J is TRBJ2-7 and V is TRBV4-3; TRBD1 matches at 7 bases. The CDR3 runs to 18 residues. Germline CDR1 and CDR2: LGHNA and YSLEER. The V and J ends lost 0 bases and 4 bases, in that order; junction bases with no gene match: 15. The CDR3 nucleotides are TGCGCCAGCAGCCAAGATCCCTCGCAGACAGGGAACCCTTACGAGCAGTACTTC. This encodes CASSQDPSQTGNPYEQYF.